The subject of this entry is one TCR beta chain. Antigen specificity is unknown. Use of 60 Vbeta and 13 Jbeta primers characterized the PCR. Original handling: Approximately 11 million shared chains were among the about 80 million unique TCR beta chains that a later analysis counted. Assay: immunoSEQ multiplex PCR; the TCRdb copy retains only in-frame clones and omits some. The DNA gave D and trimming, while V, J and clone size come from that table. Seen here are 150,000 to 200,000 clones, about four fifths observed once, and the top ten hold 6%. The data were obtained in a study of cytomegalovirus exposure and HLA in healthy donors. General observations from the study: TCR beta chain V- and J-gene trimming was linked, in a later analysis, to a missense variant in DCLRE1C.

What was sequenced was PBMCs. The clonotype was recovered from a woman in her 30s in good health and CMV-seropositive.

CDR3 bases: TGTGCCAGCCTCGGTCAGTTCTTC. Translated, it gives CASLGQFF. This chain links TRBV6-5 with TRBJ2-1; D call uncertain. Germline values: CDR1 MNHEY, CDR2 SVGAGI. Trimming took off 8 bases at V and 13 bases at J, with 6 bases between the two ends. The CDR3 sequence is 8 residues long.